One sample yielded the 6 T cell receptor beta chains listed below, sequenced in a study of T cells in Graves' hyperthyroidism and ophthalmopathy. TCR beta CDR3 regions were amplified from RNA. HTBI primers were used for first-round RT-PCR of the TCR CDR3. MiXCR was run by TCRdb on the multiplex PCR reads, yielding one entry per CDR3 protein. The sample consists of about 210,000 distinct CDR3 sequences, more than 15% of them appearing once. Material for sequencing was blood. All receptors derive from a man aged 50 to 60 with Graves' hyperthyroidism.

This chain uses TRBV4-3 with TRBJ2-5, with 9 bases fitting TRBD2. The J segment lost 0 bases and the V segment lost 1 base, leaving 3 bases of the junction unmatched. This CDR3 is 16 amino acids long. Germline loops: CDR1 LGHNA, CDR2 YSLEER. The CDR3 is CASSQGAGGYQETQYF. CDR3 sequence (DNA): TGCGCCAGCAGCCAAGGGGCGGGAGGGTACCAAGAGACCCAGTACTTC.

This clonotype was seen a few times. The CDR3 DNA follows: TGCGCCAGCAGCCCGCATCCGAGAGCCGGGGAGCTGTTTTTT. Translating it yields CASSPHPRAGELFF. The chain joins TRBV4-1 to TRBJ2-2; D is unclear. The V end lost 4 bases, the J end lost 6 bases, and 12 bases lay between the germline ends. Germline CDR1 MGHRA, CDR2 YSYEKL. The CDR3 has 14 residues.

This clonotype was counted only a few times. The chain carries TRBV5-5 and TRBJ2-1; 8 nucleotides agree with TRBD2. The CDR3 extends over 15 amino acids. Germline CDR1 and CDR2: SGHKS and YYEKEE (reference sequence). After removal of 1 base from V and 9 bases from J, the junction contained 9 bases not matched to a gene. The chain's CDR3 is CASSLTDGRVGEQFF. The CDR3 DNA is TGTGCCAGCAGCTTGACCGACGGGAGGGTGGGTGAGCAGTTCTTC.

The sample holds many counts of this clonotype. Since a much larger clone is just one base distant, this may be a read error. This chain joins TRBV7-2 and TRBJ2-1; D unresolved. CDR3 length: 13 amino acids. Germline V gene data show CDR1 as SGHTA and CDR2 as FQGNSA. Between the trimmed V and J ends, which lost 5 bases and 1 base, there was a span of 6 bases. As DNA, the CDR3 is TGTGCCAGCAGCCCCAGGTCCTACAATGAGCAGTTCTTC. Translated, it gives CASSPRSYNEQFF. Combining the CDR3 with reference TRBV7-2 and TRBJ2-1 gives the whole variable domain GAGVSQSPSNKVTEKGKDVELRCDPISGHTALYWYRQSLGQGLEFLIYFQGNSAPDKSGLPSDRFSAERTGGSVSTLTIQRTQQEDSAVYLCASSPRSYNEQFFGPGTRLTVL.

This clonotype occurred a few times. The chain uses TRBV6-1 and TRBJ1-2; TRBD1 might be the D (5 bases). CDR3 length: 15 amino acids. V was cut by 2 bases and J by 3 bases, with 13 bases left in between. Germline loops: CDR1 MNHNS, CDR2 SASEGT. CDR3 loop: CASSERSGGDYGYTF. In nucleotides, the CDR3 is TGTGCCAGCAGTGAACGGAGCGGGGGGGACTATGGCTACACCTTC.

The chain uses TRBV7-2 and TRBJ2-1; D remains ambiguous. The CDR3 is made up of 12 amino acids. Germline lookup yields CDR1 SGHTA and CDR2 FQGNSA. The V end was cut by 5 bases, the J end by 6 bases, with 8 bases between. This CDR3 reads CASSLLSNEQFF. The CDR3 bases are TGTGCCAGCAGCCTTCTATCCAATGAGCAGTTCTTC. The full variable domain, completed using reference TRBV7-2 and TRBJ2-1, is GAGVSQSPSNKVTEKGKDVELRCDPISGHTALYWYRQSLGQGLEFLIYFQGNSAPDKSGLPSDRFSAERTGGSVSTLTIQRTQQEDSAVYLCASSLLSNEQFFGPGTRLTVL.